The rows below give T cell receptor beta chains drawn from one sample of a study of blood T cell repertoires in COVID-19. TCRdb's table, derived via immunoSEQ multiplex PCR, lists solely in-frame clones and lacks some. The sample comprises around 140,000 clones, roughly 91% of which are singletons, and 18% rests with the top ten. Sequencing used peripheral blood. The receptors shown here come from a man aged 50-59 years with active or convalescent COVID-19. Both conserved end residues are part of each CDR3. The order of the fields is clone size, V gene, J gene, D gene, CDR3 DNA, CDR3 protein. The D gene is left open where the match is weak. Clone size, where shown, is once, few, many, or a class for clones that have expanded.

>NA|TRBV6-1|TRBJ2-4|NA
TGTGCCAGCAGTGAAGCCATACTAGCCAAAAACATTCAGTACTTC
CASSEAILAKNIQYF
>once|TRBV10-2|TRBJ2-5|TRBD2
TGCGCCAGCAGTAAGGGACTAGCGGGAGGGCCTATTGAGACCCAGTACTTC
CASSKGLAGGPIETQYF
>NA|TRBV5-1|TRBJ1-2|NA
TGCGCCAGCAGCTTGGAAGGGGGACATATGGGATATGGCTACACCTTC
CASSLEGGHMGYGYTF
>NA|TRBV10-1|TRBJ2-7|TRBD2
TGCGCCAGCAGTGCAAGTCGGCCCCCAGGGACTAGCGGGGGCCTCGTACCCTACGAGCAGTACTTC
CASSASRPPGTSGGLVPYEQYF
>NA|TRBV5-1|TRBJ2-7|TRBD2
TGCGCCAGCAGAACCCTAGCGGGGGACTCCTACGAGCAGTACTTC
CASRTLAGDSYEQYF
>NA|TRBV24-1|TRBJ2-2|TRBD1
TGTGCCACCGAGGGGACAGGGAGGTTCGGGGAGCTGTTTTTT
CATEGTGRFGELFF
>NA|TRBV3-1/TRBV3-2|TRBJ2-2|NA
TGTGCCAGCAGCCAGACCCGGAGCACCGGGGAGCTGTTTTTT
CASSQTRSTGELFF
>NA|TRBV4-3|TRBJ1-2|TRBD1
TGCGCCAGCAGCCAATCGATTGGACAGGATGGCTACACCTTC
CASSQSIGQDGYTF
>NA|TRBV5-1|TRBJ2-1|NA
TGCGCCAGCAGCTCCCAGCGGACCGGCCCCAATGAGCAGTTCTTC
CASSSQRTGPNEQFF
>NA|TRBV5-1|TRBJ2-3|NA
TGCGCCAGCAGCCCAGGACAGTCCACAGATACGCAGTATTTT
CASSPGQSTDTQYF
>NA|TRBV7-9|TRBJ2-5|TRBD1
TGTGCCAGCAGCTGGACAGGGAAGGTCCAAGAGACCCAGTACTTC
CASSWTGKVQETQYF
>NA|TRBV5-6|TRBJ1-4|NA
TGTGCCAGCACCCTGTCGGGGAGGAATGAAAAACTGTTTTTT
CASTLSGRNEKLFF
>NA|TRBV28|TRBJ2-7|TRBD1
TGTGCCAGCCCCCCCCCAACAGGGGGCCCTGACGAGCAGTACTTC
CASPPPTGGPDEQYF